This T cell receptor (beta chain) was captured by sequencing in a study of cytotoxic CD8 clonotypes in ibrutinib-treated CLL (dated by TCRdb to the early 2020s). Regarding the research as a whole: The cohort was composed of under 12 relapsed/refractory and about 15 treatment-naive patients; IGHV unmutated status was identified in roughly 18 patients. Partial responses were observed in approximately 24 patients and complete responses in 2; after a median follow-up of 68 months, remission was maintained in 14 patients and progression was observed in approximately twelve. Response samples were obtained after a median of 12 months of treatment, with a range of about 6 to 36 months. On average, each sample had roughly 230,000 productive templates and 94,082 productive rearrangements. Longitudinal samples were obtainable from about 30% of the 86 participants in the trial. Cryopreserved peripheral blood mononuclear cells were obtained prior to treatment, at the time of response, and at either disease progression or sustained remission. All remission and progressive disease samples were collected while patients were still receiving ibrutinib.

This clone was detected only once. The target of this receptor is not known. No qualities accompany the bases; no much larger clone lies one base away. The goal of deep resolution MiSeq sequencing was a depth between 1 in 1 million and 1 in 200,000 T cells, and coverage averaged 10x per clonotype. The immunoSEQ hsTCRB Kit was used to generate the TCR beta libraries. In the original analysis: Data were analyzed with ImmunoSEQ Data Assistant and ImmunoSEQ Analyzer, with V, D and J genes assigned per IMGT definitions. Clonality, with values ranging from 0 to 1, was calculated as one minus the normalized Shannon entropy of productive rearrangement frequencies. Only overrepresented clonotypes making up at least 0.05% of each patient's repertoire were included in the public clonotype analysis. Repertoires from thirteen age-matched healthy donors in immuneACCESS were used as clonality controls. TCRdb retrieved this table from immuneACCESS and kept in-frame rearrangements only. Not all clones are present; in checked studies, unresolved V genes account for under half, and no reason is known for the remainder. That table gives V, J and clone size, and the DNA gave D and trimming. This sample comprises about 300,000 clones, more than 70% of them detected only once. The ten largest clones represent around 6% of the sample.

Broader findings and caveats from the paper: Sampling times were not matched between sustained-remission and progressing patients, and lymph node repertoires were not studied. Clonality increased at ibrutinib response, stayed stable in sustained remission, and fell back toward baseline at progression. Public clonotypes were found to be uncommon and were observed to contract or remain stable during treatment; the increase in clonality was shown to reflect expansion of private clonotypes at ibrutinib response. Baseline clonality was found to be higher than that of age-matched healthy donors and was strongly correlated with circulating CD8+ T-cell counts.

The time point tag for this specimen amounts to: progressive disease on ibrutinib. For TCR beta library preparation, around 2.1 micrograms of genomic DNA were extracted from the cryopreserved PBMCs. High-throughput TCR beta sequencing was performed on longitudinal blood samples from CLL patients receiving ibrutinib monotherapy. The patients took part in an open-label, single-center phase 2 trial of ibrutinib monotherapy. This sequence was found in a human donor with chronic lymphocytic leukemia. The input for sequencing was PBMCs, taken at disease progression, from a patient treated with ibrutinib.

The CDR3 has the sequence CSVDDRGQETQYF. The sequence in DNA is TGCAGCGTTGATGACAGGGGCCAAGAGACCCAGTACTTC. Recombination joined TRBV29-1 with TRBJ2-5, and 8 bases in between align with TRBD1. The CDR3 has 13 amino acids, counting the end cysteine and phenylalanine. Kept here is only the CDR3 DNA, which spans 39 bases and is read in frame from base 1. V is trimmed back by 3 bases and J by 1 base, and the junction contains 1 base that no gene match accounts for. CDR1 SQVTM and CDR2 ANQGSEA were looked up in the germline V gene.